These 32 T cell receptor beta chains share one sample of origin, sequenced in a study of blood T cell repertoires in COVID-19. The data were produced by immunoSEQ multiplex PCR, yet TCRdb's version contains in-frame clones alone and is incomplete. The repertoire has more than 200,000 clones, 70% to 90% of them found once; the top ten carry 2% to 2.5%. Sequenced sample: peripheral blood. These receptors came from a woman between 40 and 50 years old who had recovered from COVID-19.

About this clone: The same CDR3 arises from other DNA sequences in this sample as well. The J gene is TRBJ1-2, the V gene TRBV12-3 or TRBV12-4, with D possibly being TRBD1 (6 bases). Deletions cut 2 bases from V and 4 bases from J, with 8 bases between. The CDR3 is made up of 13 amino acids. Here the CDR3 DNA reads TGTGCCAGCAGTTTAAGGGGGACCTATGGCTACACCTTC. It is translated as CASSLRGTYGYTF.

As to this clone: Relative to the germline gene, one junction end is altered; a read error may explain this. The DNA of the CDR3 is TGTGCTAGCAGCTTAGGGGCACAGGGGGCTACCGGGGAGCTGTTTTTT. Its translation: CASSLGAQGATGELFF. V and J are TRBV7-7 and TRBJ2-2; TRBD1 matches 9 bases. The germline CDR1 and CDR2 sequences are SSHAT and FNYEAQ (reference sequence). There are 16 residues in the CDR3.

This rearrangement joins TRBV7-8 to TRBJ2-7; D possibly corresponds to TRBD2 (6 bases). The CDR3 has 14 residues. With 4 bases removed from V and 1 base from J, the gap between germline ends came to 11 bases. The germline CDR1 and CDR2 sequences are SGHVS and FQNEAQ. The DNA of the CDR3 is TGTGCCAGCAGCTCGTTCGGGAGTTCCTACGAGCAGTACTTC. This codes for CASSSFGSSYEQYF.

The chain combines TRBV30 with TRBJ2-5, with a tentative D call TRBD2 (6 bases). Germline lookup yields CDR1 GTSNPN and CDR2 SVGIG (reference sequence). The V end lost 2 bases, the J end lost 3 bases, and 13 bases lay between the germline ends. This CDR3 is built from 14 residues. The CDR3 bases are TGTGCCTGGAGTAGACTAGTTTATAAAGAGACCCAGTACTTC. It codes for CAWSRLVYKETQYF.

CDR3: CATSRDLRHPRRNEKLFF. The CDR3, as DNA: TGTGCCACCAGCAGAGATTTAAGACACCCACGGAGGAATGAAAAACTGTTTTTT. The J gene is TRBJ1-4, the V gene TRBV15; no clear D. The CDR3 consists of 18 residues. The V gene lost 0 bases and the J gene lost 5 bases, with 19 bases spanning the gap. CDR1 and CDR2 from the germline V gene are LNHNV and YYDKDF (reference sequence).

CDR3 nucleotide sequence: TGTGCCAGTAGTACAAGGACGGGAACCTACAATGAGCAGTTCTTC. Translating it yields CASSTRTGTYNEQFF. The J gene is TRBJ2-1, the V gene TRBV19; possibly TRBD2 for D (5 bases). Per germline, CDR1 LNHDA and CDR2 SQIVND (reference sequence). The V and J ends lost 4 bases and 2 bases respectively, with 12 bases between them. The CDR3 totals 15 residues.

V is TRBV24-1 and J is TRBJ2-1, with 13 bases identical to TRBD2. Per the germline V gene, CDR1 is KGHDR and CDR2 is SFDVKD. The CDR3 totals 16 residues. V trimming: 5 bases; J trimming: 9 bases; junction bases outside the gene matches: 9. For the CDR3, the DNA is TGTGCCACCAGTGCCGGGACTAGCGGGAAGGTGAGTGAGCAGTTCTTC. This encodes CATSAGTSGKVSEQFF.

This chain joins TRBV14 and TRBJ2-2, with D unclear. V was pared by 4 bases and J by 2 bases, with 14 bases between. CDR3 size: 16 residues. From germline, CDR1 is SGHDN and CDR2 FVKESK. CDR3 DNA sequence: TGTGCCAGCAGCCGAGCGACGTCCGTTAACACCGGGGAGCTGTTTTTT. This translates into CASSRATSVNTGELFF. Supplemented by reference TRBV14 and TRBJ2-2, the full variable domain reads EAGVTQFPSHSVIEKGQTVTLRCDPISGHDNLYWYRRVMGKEIKFLLHFVKESKQDESGMPNNRFLAERTGGTYSTLKVQPAELEDSGVYFCASSRATSVNTGELFFGEGSRLTVL.

The chain couples TRBV5-1 to TRBJ1-4; D is ambiguous. This CDR3 has 15 residues. Trimming shortened V by 3 bases and J by 8 bases, and 17 bases separated the two germline ends. The germline gives CDR1 SGHRS, CDR2 YFSETQ. The CDR3 here is CASSSVGVKGEKLFF. The DNA of the CDR3 is TGCGCCAGCAGCTCCGTCGGGGTTAAAGGCGAAAAACTGTTTTTT.

The J gene is TRBJ2-1, the V gene TRBV7-2, with 10 bases aligning to TRBD2. This CDR3 spans 16 amino acids. The V gene end was trimmed by 0 bases and the J gene end by 4 bases; junction bases not matched to a gene: 3. Germline V gene sequence: CDR1 SGHTA, CDR2 FQGNSA. The CDR3 nucleotides are TGTGCCAGCAGCTTAGCAATTAGCGGGGGGTACAATGAGCAGTTCTTC. Translated: CASSLAISGGYNEQFF.

The chain couples TRBV18 to TRBJ1-2; TRBD1 matches 9 bases. Germline CDR1 and CDR2: KGHSH and LQKENI. The V segment lost 3 bases and the J segment 4 bases; nucleotides outside the gene matches: 6. The CDR3 loop spans 15 amino acids. The CDR3 region is CASSPAQGAFYGYTF. CDR3 DNA: TGTGCCAGCTCACCGGCACAGGGGGCCTTCTATGGCTACACCTTC.

The chain employs TRBV19 and TRBJ2-7, with TRBD2 matching over 10 bases. The CDR3 is made up of 19 amino acids. V lost 0 bases to trimming and J lost 0 bases; unmatched junction nucleotides: 11. Germline CDR1 LNHDA, CDR2 SQIVND (reference sequence). For the CDR3, the DNA is TGTGCCAGTAGTATAGATCTATTAGAGGCTAGCGGGAGCTCCTACGAGCAGTACTTC. It codes for CASSIDLLEASGSSYEQYF. Combining the CDR3 with reference TRBV19 and TRBJ2-7 gives the whole variable domain DGGITQSPKYLFRKEGQNVTLSCEQNLNHDAMYWYRQDPGQGLRLIYYSQIVNDFQKGDIAEGYSVSREKKESFPLTVTSAQKNPTAFYLCASSIDLLEASGSSYEQYFGPGTRLTVT.

The chain links TRBV6-5 to TRBJ2-4; TRBD1 matches 10 bases. Germline V gene lookup returns CDR1 MNHEY and CDR2 SVGAGI. The CDR3 sequence is 14 residues long. V dropped 8 bases and J dropped 5; count of bases not matched to a gene: 6. The DNA for the CDR3 is TGTGCCAGCCACCCCGGGACAGGGGAAAACATTCAGTACTTC. The encoded protein is CASHPGTGENIQYF.

The CDR3 here is CASSYSAGTVTYEQYF. CDR3 nucleotides: TGTGCCAGCAGTTACTCCGCCGGGACAGTCACCTACGAGCAGTACTTC. The rearrangement joins TRBV6-2 or TRBV6-3 to TRBJ2-7; the match to TRBD1 covers 7 bases. J was trimmed by 2 bases and V by 0 bases; bases with no gene match: 7. The CDR3 totals 16 residues. Germline CDR1 MNHEY, CDR2 SVGEGT.

This sequence joins TRBV7-6 and TRBJ1-3; unclear D gene. Germline V gene lookup returns CDR1 SGHVS and CDR2 FNYEAQ. The CDR3 is 16 residues long. V was trimmed by 0 bases and J by 4 bases, leaving 13 bases between them. The CDR3 bases are TGTGCCAGCAGCTTAGCGAGTCGAAACCTGGGAAACACCATATATTTT. Protein sequence: CASSLASRNLGNTIYF. The full variable domain, in which reference TRBV7-6 and TRBJ1-3 provide the parts outside the CDR3, is GAGVSQSPRYKVTKRGQDVALRCDPISGHVSLYWYRQALGQGPEFLTYFNYEAQQDKSGLPNDRFSAERPEGSISTLTIQRTEQRDSAMYRCASSLASRNLGNTIYFGEGSWLTVV.

The rearrangement joins TRBV24-1 to TRBJ2-2, with TRBD2 matching 7 bases. CDR1 and CDR2 from the germline V gene are KGHDR and SFDVKD. V shed 6 bases, J shed 0 bases, and the junction held 3 bases outside the gene matches. The CDR3 totals 15 residues. Here the CDR3 reads CATSKSGTNTGELFF. The DNA for the CDR3 is TGTGCCACCAGTAAAAGCGGGACGAACACCGGGGAGCTGTTTTTT.

This chain links TRBV5-6 with TRBJ2-7; perhaps TRBD2 as D (5 bases). Germline V gene data show CDR1 as SGHDT and CDR2 as YYEEEE. The CDR3 runs to 13 residues. The V gene lost 2 bases and the J gene lost 3 bases, with 9 bases spanning the gap. CDR3 sequence: CASSFRRNYEQYF. In DNA form, the CDR3 reads TGTGCCAGCAGCTTCCGGAGGAACTACGAGCAGTACTTC.

The chain uses TRBV2 and TRBJ2-3; the D gene is possibly TRBD2 (6 bases). V gave up 6 bases and J gave up 0 bases, with 16 bases separating them. The CDR3 sequence is 16 residues long. Germline V CDR1 and CDR2: SNHLY, FYNNEI. The DNA of the CDR3 is TGTGCCAGCAGACCCAAAGCGGGCTCTAGCACAGATACGCAGTATTTT. Its translation: CASRPKAGSSTDTQYF.

The rearrangement uses TRBV12-3 or TRBV12-4 and TRBJ1-2, with TRBD1 matching over 9 bases. This CDR3 has 13 amino acids. V lost 6 bases to trimming and J lost 7 bases; unmatched junction nucleotides: 6. The CDR3 spells CASRAQGAPGYTF. As DNA, the CDR3 is TGTGCCAGCAGGGCACAGGGGGCGCCTGGCTACACCTTC.

This clone appeared once. The chain links TRBV5-1 to TRBJ2-7, with D possibly TRBD2 on 5 matching bases. The CDR3 consists of 15 residues. Trimming stripped 0 bases from V and 5 bases from J, with 15 bases between. The V gene's germline CDR1 is SGHRS and CDR2 YFSETQ. The CDR3 DNA sequence: TGCGCCAGCAGCTTGGTAGTCGGGGATGTGAACGAGCAGTACTTC. It yields the protein CASSLVVGDVNEQYF. Combining the CDR3 with reference TRBV5-1 and TRBJ2-7 gives the whole variable domain KAGVTQTPRYLIKTRGQQVTLSCSPISGHRSVSWYQQTPGQGLQFLFEYFSETQRNKGNFPGRFSGRQFSNSRSEMNVSTLELGDSALYLCASSLVVGDVNEQYFGPGTRLTVT.

The chain carries TRBV7-2 and TRBJ2-5; 9 bases map to TRBD2. CDR3 length: 17 amino acids. Losses at the gene ends were 5 bases for V and 3 bases for J; bases not matched to a gene: 13. The germline V gene encodes CDR1 SGHTA and CDR2 FQGNSA. The CDR3 region is CASSAAPGASGKETQYF. The CDR3 bases are TGTGCCAGCAGCGCAGCCCCCGGTGCTAGCGGGAAAGAGACCCAGTACTTC.

The gene calls are TRBV19 and TRBJ1-3, with D unclear. V gave up 1 base and J gave up 4 bases, with 11 bases separating them. This CDR3 has 15 residues. CDR1 is LNHDA and CDR2 is SQIVND in the germline V gene (reference sequence). CDR3 region: CASSIGGGLGNTIYF. The CDR3 coding sequence is TGTGCCAGTAGTATAGGAGGAGGGCTCGGAAACACCATATATTTT.

The chain combines TRBV6-5 with TRBJ2-1; TRBD1 agrees at 12 bases. With V trimmed by 0 bases and J by 8 bases, 5 bases remained unmatched. The CDR3 covers 16 residues. Germline loops: CDR1 MNHEY, CDR2 SVGAGI. Here the CDR3 reads CASSYSPGQGAYEQFF. In DNA form, the CDR3 reads TGTGCCAGCAGTTACTCCCCGGGACAGGGGGCCTATGAGCAGTTCTTC.

This clone has only a few counts. The J gene is TRBJ1-6, the V gene TRBV9; 9 bases agree with TRBD1. V gave up 4 bases and J gave up 10 bases; unmatched junction bases: 3. Germline CDR1 and CDR2: SGDLS and YYNGEE. The CDR3 extends over 13 amino acids. The CDR3 region has the DNA TGTGCCAGCAGCTGGGACAGGGCCTCACCCCTCCACTTT. It is translated as CASSWDRASPLHF.

V usage is TRBV27 and J usage is TRBJ2-2, with 10 nucleotides matching TRBD1. CDR3 size: 17 residues. Germline assignment: CDR1 MNHEY and CDR2 SMNVEV (reference sequence). Trimming at V came to 6 bases and at J to 13 bases, leaving 20 bases not matched to a gene. As DNA, the CDR3 is TGTGCCAGCAGCCTAACTGGGACAGGGGCCCGACCAGGAGTGCTGTTTTTT. Its translation: CASSLTGTGARPGVLFF.

This chain links TRBV30 with TRBJ2-7, with D possibly matching TRBD1 (6 bases). Between the trimmed V and J ends, which lost 5 bases and 4 bases, there was a span of 15 bases. Germline loops: CDR1 GTSNPN, CDR2 SVGIG (reference sequence). This CDR3 contains 13 residues. DNA of the CDR3: TGTGCCTGGGAACAGGGATGGAATTACGAGCAGTACTTC. Amino acid sequence: CAWEQGWNYEQYF. The whole variable domain, remainder taken from reference TRBV30 and TRBJ2-7, is SQTIHQWPATLVQPVGSPLSLECTVEGTSNPNLYWYRQAAGRGLQLLFYSVGIGQISSEVPQNLSASRPQDRQFILSSKKLLLSDSGFYLCAWEQGWNYEQYFGPGTRLTVT.

The chain joins TRBV3-1 (or the pseudogene TRBV3-2) to TRBJ2-1, with 8 bases identical to TRBD2. Trimming removed 1 base from V and 5 bases from J; junction bases left unmatched: 7. The CDR3 has 16 amino acids. Germline V CDR1 and CDR2: LGHDT, YNNKEL (reference sequence). The DNA of the CDR3 is TGTGCCAGCAGCCAAGGTGGCGGACTAGCTCACAATGAGCAGTTCTTC. Translated, it gives CASSQGGGLAHNEQFF.

The CDR3 reads CASAWEQGGSYEQYF. The CDR3 bases are TGTGCCAGTGCCTGGGAACAGGGGGGCTCCTACGAGCAGTACTTC. The V call is TRBV14, the J call TRBJ2-7, with TRBD1 identical over 8 bases. This CDR3 comprises 15 residues. Germline loops: CDR1 SGHDN, CDR2 FVKESK. Trimming at V came to 9 bases and at J to 0 bases, leaving 10 bases not matched to a gene.

J is TRBJ2-7 and V is TRBV5-4; 7 bases map to TRBD1. The germline V gene has CDR1 SGHNT and CDR2 YYREEE (reference sequence). Trimming removed 0 bases from V and 4 bases from J; junction bases left unmatched: 7. This CDR3 is 15 amino acids long. The chain's CDR3 is CASSLGTGVWYEQYF. The CDR3 coding sequence is TGTGCCAGCAGCTTGGGGACAGGAGTTTGGTACGAGCAGTACTTC.

For the CDR3, the DNA is TGTGCCAGCAGCTTCCAGACTAGCGGGTTTGGGGCGCAGTATTTT. Its protein is CASSFQTSGFGAQYF. The V and J genes are TRBV7-2 and TRBJ2-3; 10 positions agree with TRBD2. Trimming removed 3 bases from V and 10 bases from J; junction bases left unmatched: 10. The CDR3 has 15 amino acids. The germline V gene encodes CDR1 SGHTA and CDR2 FQGNSA.

This clone was seen just once. The CDR3 spells CASSPGEAKRSYNEQFF. The DNA for the CDR3 is TGTGCCAGCAGCCCGGGAGAGGCAAAACGCTCCTACAATGAGCAGTTCTTC. The chain combines TRBV11-3 with TRBJ2-1; D might be TRBD2 (6 bases). V lost 5 bases and J lost 0, with 17 bases in between. CDR1 and CDR2 from the germline V gene are SGHNT and YENEEA. The CDR3 runs 17 residues. Together with reference TRBV11-3 and TRBJ2-1, the CDR3 gives the full variable domain: EAGVVQSPRYKIIEKKQPVAFWCNPISGHNTLYWYLQNLGQGPELLIRYENEEAVDDSQLPKDRFSAERLKGVDSTLKIQPAELGDSAVYLCASSPGEAKRSYNEQFFGPGTRLTVL.

The J gene is TRBJ2-1, the V gene TRBV18; TRBD2 agrees at 13 bases. This CDR3 has 16 amino acids. Trimming removed 3 bases from V and 4 bases from J; junction bases left unmatched: 3. Looked up from germline, CDR1 is KGHSH and CDR2 is LQKENI. The CDR3 loop is CASSPTGLAGYNEQFF. The CDR3 DNA is TGTGCCAGCTCACCGACGGGACTAGCGGGGTACAATGAGCAGTTCTTC.